These 15 T cell receptor beta chains came from one sample sequenced in a study of blood T cell repertoires in COVID-19. Profiled with immunoSEQ multiplex PCR; TCRdb holds only in-frame clones, not every one. The sample lists approximately 160,000 clones; about four fifths were seen once. The sample taken for sequencing was peripheral blood. The receptors were gathered from a man between 18 and 35 years old with active or convalescent COVID-19.

The chain joins TRBV11-3 to TRBJ2-1, with D perhaps TRBD2 (6 bases). Germline V gives CDR1 SGHNT, CDR2 YENEEA. Trimming took 5 bases from V and 0 from J, leaving 14 bases between them. The CDR3 spans 16 residues. CDR3 residues: CASSPRAGHSYNEQFF. The CDR3 DNA follows: TGTGCCAGCAGCCCGAGAGCGGGCCACTCCTACAATGAGCAGTTCTTC.

V gene TRBV30 combines with J gene TRBJ2-7; TRBD2 matches 15 bases. Unmatched junction bases numbered 6, after V lost 2 bases and J lost 7 bases. This CDR3 has 15 residues. CDR1 is GTSNPN, CDR2 SVGIG, per germline (reference sequence). The CDR3 reads CAWSTGLAGGEEQYF. The DNA of the CDR3 is TGTGCCTGGAGTACCGGACTAGCGGGAGGGGAAGAGCAGTACTTC.

This rearrangement joins TRBV5-8 to TRBJ2-1; 8 bases are shared with TRBD2. There are 16 residues in the CDR3. Trimming removed 0 bases from V and 4 bases from J; junction bases left unmatched: 6. Germline values: CDR1 SGHTS, CDR2 YDEGEE. CDR3 amino acids: CASSLEGSGVYNEQFF. CDR3 in DNA: TGTGCCAGCAGCTTGGAAGGTAGCGGGGTTTACAATGAGCAGTTCTTC.

This clone has a single count. The CDR3 coding sequence is TGTGCCAGCAGATACTACCCCTCCTACAATGAGCAGTTCTTC. This codes for CASRYYPSYNEQFF. This chain joins TRBV7-9 and TRBJ2-1; D is ambiguous. The germline CDR1 and CDR2 sequences are SEHNR and FQNEAQ (reference sequence). V gave up 6 bases and J gave up 0 bases, with 9 bases separating them. The CDR3 contains 14 residues.

The chain has TRBV6-2 or TRBV6-3 and TRBJ1-5; D gene uncertain. This CDR3 is built from 15 residues. The ends were cut back, 2 bases at V and 0 bases at J, with 8 bases in the middle. Germline V CDR1 and CDR2: MNHEY, SVGEGT. The CDR3 nucleotides read TGTGCCAGCAGTTACGCACAGAGTAGCAATCAGCCCCAGCATTTT. Its protein is CASSYAQSSNQPQHF.

V and J are TRBV6-6 and TRBJ1-2, with 9 nucleotides matching TRBD1. V was pared by 5 bases and J by 6 bases, with 19 bases of the junction left unmatched. CDR3 length equals 18 residues. The germline V gene has CDR1 MNHNY and CDR2 SVGAGI (reference sequence). CDR3 loop: CASSRFKPTGGGLNGYTF. As DNA, the CDR3 is TGTGCCAGCAGTCGATTCAAGCCCACAGGGGGCGGCCTCAATGGCTACACCTTC.

This clone has only one observation. This chain joins TRBV4-3 and TRBJ2-3; maybe TRBD2 (6 bases). Germline V gene sequence: CDR1 LGHNA, CDR2 YSLEER. This CDR3 region has 17 residues. Trimming took 1 base from V and 3 from J, leaving 17 bases between them. In DNA form, the CDR3 reads TGCGCCAGCAGCCAAGCCCCAATCGGGGGAGGAACAGATACGCAGTATTTT. This translates into CASSQAPIGGGTDTQYF.

The DNA for the CDR3 is TGTGCCAGCAGCATATCGAAGAGGGAACAAACCACCGGGGAGCTGTTTTTT. Translated: CASSISKREQTTGELFF. The V call is TRBV21-1, the J call TRBJ2-2; the table calls TRBD2, which could not be checked here. TRBV21-1 is classified as a pseudogene. The CDR3 sequence is 17 residues long.

V usage is TRBV5-1 and J usage is TRBJ2-5; 8 bases line up with TRBD1. Germline CDR1 is SGHRS and CDR2 is YFSETQ. CDR3 length: 13 residues. After removal of 3 bases from V and 4 bases from J, the junction contained 2 bases not matched to a gene. The CDR3 coding sequence is TGCGCCAGCAGCTCAGGGGGCCGAGAGACCCAGTACTTC. Its translation: CASSSGGRETQYF.

The V and J genes are TRBV3-1 (or the pseudogene TRBV3-2) and TRBJ1-2; 9 positions match TRBD1. This CDR3 contains 14 residues. V lost 7 bases to trimming and J lost 4 bases; unmatched junction nucleotides: 7. Germline V lookup: CDR1 LGHDT, CDR2 YNNKEL (reference sequence). The DNA for the CDR3 is TGTGCCAGCAACACAGGGGGCACGGGCTATGGCTACACCTTC. It codes for CASNTGGTGYGYTF.

This chain uses TRBV5-6 with TRBJ2-7; maybe TRBD1 (5 bases). This CDR3 is 15 amino acids long. Per the germline V gene, CDR1 is SGHDT and CDR2 is YYEEEE. V shed 5 bases and J shed 0 bases, with 15 bases lying between them. The CDR3 loop reads CASRRSGNPSYEQYF. The CDR3 nucleotides are TGTGCCAGCAGGCGATCAGGGAACCCCTCCTACGAGCAGTACTTC. Variable domain in full (rest from reference TRBV5-6 and TRBJ2-7): DAGVTQSPTHLIKTRGQQVTLRCSPKSGHDTVSWYQQALGQGPQFIFQYYEEEERQRGNFPDRFSGHQFPNYSSELNVNALLLGDSALYLCASRRSGNPSYEQYFGPGTRLTVT.

In nucleotides, the CDR3 is TGTGCCAGCAATAAGGACAGTCGTTCACCCCTCCACTTT. Protein sequence: CASNKDSRSPLHF. V gene TRBV19 combines with J gene TRBJ1-6; TRBD1 is a possible D gene (6 bases). Germline assignment: CDR1 LNHDA and CDR2 SQIVND (reference sequence). The CDR3 sequence is 13 residues long. V lost 9 bases to trimming and J lost 9 bases, with 15 bases between them.

V and J are TRBV6-4 and TRBJ2-1; D perhaps matches TRBD1 (6 bases). Per the germline V gene, CDR1 is MRHNA and CDR2 is SNTAGT. V lost 4 bases and J lost 7, with 14 bases in between. The CDR3 spans 14 residues. Written as DNA, the CDR3 is TGTGCCAGCAGTGTAGAGGGAAGGGGGAATGAGCAGTTCTTC. Translated: CASSVEGRGNEQFF.

This clone was detected only once. The chain has TRBV5-3 and TRBJ2-4; 10 bases fit TRBD2. TRBV5-3 is annotated as an ORF whose role is uncertain. Trimming cost V 2 bases and J 5 bases; bases outside gene matches: 4. The CDR3 is 15 residues long. Here the CDR3 reads CARSFGLAGENIQYF. CDR3 sequence (DNA): TGTGCCAGAAGCTTTGGGCTAGCGGGAGAAAACATTCAGTACTTC.

The table lists this clone with many counts. The chain employs TRBV7-9 and TRBJ1-6; 10 bases agree with TRBD1. The germline V gene has CDR1 SEHNR and CDR2 FQNEAQ (reference sequence). Unmatched junction bases numbered 11, after V lost 4 bases and J lost 8 bases. The CDR3 has 17 residues. The CDR3 loop reads CASSSTGTGAAYSPLHF. The CDR3 nucleotides are TGTGCCAGCAGCTCTACCGGGACAGGGGCCGCTTATTCACCCCTCCACTTT.